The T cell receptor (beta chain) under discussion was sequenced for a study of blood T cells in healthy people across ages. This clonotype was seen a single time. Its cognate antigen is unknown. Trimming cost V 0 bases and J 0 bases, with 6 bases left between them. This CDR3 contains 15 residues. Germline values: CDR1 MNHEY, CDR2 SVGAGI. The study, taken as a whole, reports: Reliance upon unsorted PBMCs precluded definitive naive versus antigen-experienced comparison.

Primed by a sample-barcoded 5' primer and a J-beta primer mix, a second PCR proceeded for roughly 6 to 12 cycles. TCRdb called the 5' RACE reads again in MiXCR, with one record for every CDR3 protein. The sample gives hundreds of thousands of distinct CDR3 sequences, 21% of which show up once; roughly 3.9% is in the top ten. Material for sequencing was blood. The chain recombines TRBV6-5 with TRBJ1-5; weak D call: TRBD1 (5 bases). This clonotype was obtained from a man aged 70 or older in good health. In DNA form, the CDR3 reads TGTGCCAGCAGTTACTCTGACAGTAGCAATCAGCCCCAGCATTTT. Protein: CASSYSDSSNQPQHF.